The 29 T cell receptor beta chains reported below all come from one sample, sequenced in a study of cytomegalovirus exposure and HLA in healthy donors. In the PCR, 60 Vbeta and 13 Jbeta primers were used. Method: immunoSEQ multiplex PCR; TCRdb's copy keeps in-frame clones and lacks some. The sample shows about 160,000 clones, 78% of them seen only once. Sequencing was carried out using PBMCs. These receptors were obtained from a woman aged 40 to 50 in good health and CMV-seronegative.

This chain's CDR3 is CATVGQSGNTIYF. CDR3 DNA: TGTGCCACGGTCGGACAGTCCGGAAACACCATATATTTT. The chain has TRBV19 and TRBJ1-3; TRBD1 is a possible D gene (6 bases). The CDR3 totals 13 residues. V dropped 10 bases and J dropped 4 bases, with 14 bases sitting between them. Per germline, CDR1 LNHDA and CDR2 SQIVND (reference sequence).

This chain connects TRBV13 to TRBJ1-2, with 7 bases that match TRBD1. Germline values: CDR1 PRHDT, CDR2 FYEKMQ (reference sequence). The J segment lost 0 bases and the V segment lost 4 bases, leaving 5 bases of the junction unmatched. This CDR3 spans 15 amino acids. CDR3 amino acids: CASSYRTGTNYGYTF. The CDR3, as DNA: TGTGCCAGCAGCTACCGGACAGGCACTAACTATGGCTACACCTTC.

The V call is TRBV11-3, the J call TRBJ1-2; 9 bases are a match to TRBD1. Trimming removed 1 base from V and 6 bases from J; junction bases left unmatched: 9. CDR1 and CDR2 (germline): SGHNT, YENEEA. CDR3 length: 16 amino acids. The CDR3 region is CASSLAPTDRGHGYTF. The CDR3 DNA follows: TGTGCCAGCAGCTTAGCTCCCACGGACAGGGGTCATGGCTACACCTTC. Full variable domain (rest looked up from reference TRBV11-3 and TRBJ1-2): EAGVVQSPRYKIIEKKQPVAFWCNPISGHNTLYWYLQNLGQGPELLIRYENEEAVDDSQLPKDRFSAERLKGVDSTLKIQPAELGDSAVYLCASSLAPTDRGHGYTFGSGTRLTVV.

This clone occurred once. CDR3 loop: CASSQKEGLQFF. The CDR3 nucleotides read TGCGCCAGCAGCCAAAAGGAGGGACTGCAGTTCTTC. The chain uses TRBV4-1 and TRBJ2-1; D might be TRBD2 (6 bases). V was pared by 2 bases and J by 12 bases, with 11 bases between. The CDR3 has 12 amino acids. From germline, CDR1 is MGHRA and CDR2 YSYEKL.

V gene TRBV29-1 combines with J gene TRBJ2-5, with a tentative D call TRBD1 (6 bases). Germline V gene data show CDR1 as SQVTM and CDR2 as ANQGSEA. The CDR3 sequence is 12 residues long. V was trimmed by 7 bases and J by 2 bases, leaving 11 bases between them. CDR3 residues: CSGRTGQETQYF. CDR3 DNA: TGCAGCGGAAGAACAGGGCAAGAGACCCAGTACTTC.

V and J are TRBV6-5 and TRBJ1-3; perhaps TRBD1 as D (5 bases). Per the germline V gene, CDR1 is MNHEY and CDR2 is SVGAGI. Trimming cost V 6 bases and J 3 bases, with 9 bases left between them. The CDR3 totals 13 residues. The CDR3 reads CASSPGGGNTIYF. The CDR3 nucleotides read TGTGCCAGCAGCCCGGGGGGTGGAAACACCATATATTTT.

V gene TRBV27 combines with J gene TRBJ1-1; D possibly corresponds to TRBD1 (5 bases). Germline assignment: CDR1 MNHEY and CDR2 SMNVEV (reference sequence). Trimming cost V 2 bases and J 11 bases, with 12 bases left between them. This CDR3 comprises 12 residues. The CDR3 protein is CASSLQGRRAFF. As DNA, the CDR3 is TGTGCCAGCAGTTTACAGGGTCGTAGGGCTTTCTTT.

The chain links TRBV2 to TRBJ1-5, with D perhaps matching TRBD1 (5 bases). The germline V gene has CDR1 SNHLY and CDR2 FYNNEI. This CDR3 is built from 15 residues. The V end was cut by 1 base, the J end by 6 bases, with 13 bases between. The CDR3 DNA sequence: TGTGCCAGCAGTGAAGATGGCAGGGTCGGTCAGCCCCAGCATTTT. The encoded protein is CASSEDGRVGQPQHF.

The genes are TRBV5-1 and TRBJ1-4; perhaps TRBD1 as D (5 bases). With 0 bases removed from V and 4 bases from J, the gap between germline ends came to 10 bases. The CDR3 loop spans 15 amino acids. Germline CDR1 is SGHRS and CDR2 is YFSETQ. The CDR3 protein is CASSLGGGYNEKLFF. CDR3 DNA: TGCGCCAGCAGCTTGGGGGGCGGATATAATGAAAAACTGTTTTTT.

The chain links TRBV29-1 to TRBJ2-5; 7 nucleotides align to TRBD1. This CDR3 comprises 15 residues. Trimming took 4 bases from V and 0 from J; bases not matched to a gene: 8. Germline lookup yields CDR1 SQVTM and CDR2 ANQGSEA. DNA of the CDR3: TGCAGCGTTGCCGGGACAGTCAGGAACCAAGAGACCCAGTACTTC. Translating it yields CSVAGTVRNQETQYF. Full variable domain (missing parts from reference TRBV29-1 and TRBJ2-5): SAVISQKPSRDICQRGTSLTIQCQVDSQVTMMFWYRQQPGQSLTLIATANQGSEATYESGFVIDKFPISRPNLTFSTLTVSNMSPEDSSIYLCSVAGTVRNQETQYFGPGTRLLVL.

The rearrangement joins TRBV4-1 to TRBJ2-2, with no clear D. The CDR3 length is 17 residues. Trimming pared 1 base from V and 0 bases from J, leaving 12 bases between. The germline CDR1 and CDR2 sequences are MGHRA and YSYEKL. The CDR3 region is CASSQASGSSNTGELFF. The DNA of the CDR3 is TGCGCCAGCAGCCAAGCCTCCGGGTCTTCGAACACCGGGGAGCTGTTTTTT.

This clone appeared a few times. The chain has TRBV4-1 and TRBJ2-5, with a possible D match to TRBD2 (5 bases). The CDR3 runs to 17 residues. V was trimmed by 3 bases and J by 5 bases, leaving 22 bases between them. Germline CDR1 and CDR2: MGHRA and YSYEKL. The CDR3 nucleotides read TGCGCCAGCAGCCAGTCGGGTCAGCGGTCGGGTAAGGAGACCCAGTACTTC. This codes for CASSQSGQRSGKETQYF.

The V call is TRBV19, the J call TRBJ2-1, with 16 positions matching TRBD2. V shed 3 bases, J shed 7 bases, and the junction held 0 bases outside the gene matches. The CDR3 spans 15 residues. The germline CDR1 and CDR2 sequences are LNHDA and SQIVND (reference sequence). CDR3 nucleotide sequence: TGTGCCAGTAGTATGGGACTAGCGGGGGGGAATGAGCAGTTCTTC. Protein: CASSMGLAGGNEQFF. The full variable domain, its missing parts supplied by reference TRBV19 and TRBJ2-1, is DGGITQSPKYLFRKEGQNVTLSCEQNLNHDAMYWYRQDPGQGLRLIYYSQIVNDFQKGDIAEGYSVSREKKESFPLTVTSAQKNPTAFYLCASSMGLAGGNEQFFGPGTRLTVL.

This clone has a single count. This chain uses TRBV10-3 with TRBJ2-1; D gene unclear. This CDR3 comprises 14 residues. V gave up 0 bases and J gave up 5 bases, with 8 bases separating them. Germline V lookup: CDR1 ENHRY, CDR2 SYGVKD. CDR3 residues: CAISESSSNNEQFF. CDR3 nucleotide sequence: TGTGCCATCAGTGAGTCTTCCAGTAACAATGAGCAGTTCTTC.

The chain couples TRBV29-1 to TRBJ2-5, with unresolved D. The germline gives CDR1 SQVTM, CDR2 ANQGSEA. The CDR3 consists of 14 residues. The V gene lost 6 bases and the J gene lost 1 base, with 15 bases spanning the gap. The CDR3 protein is CSVPGWAGQETQYF. The CDR3 DNA is TGCAGCGTCCCCGGTTGGGCAGGCCAAGAGACCCAGTACTTC.

This chain links TRBV7-8 with TRBJ1-5; tentative D call: TRBD1 (5 bases). There are 14 residues in the CDR3. V lost 5 bases and J 4 bases, leaving 12 bases between the germline ends. Germline V gives CDR1 SGHVS, CDR2 FQNEAQ. The CDR3 coding sequence is TGTGCCAGCAGCCGAAGACAGTTAAATCAGCCCCAGCATTTT. The encoded protein is CASSRRQLNQPQHF.

The sample holds a few counts of this clone. The chain is built from TRBV6-5 and TRBJ1-2; D remains unclear. The V end lost 0 bases, the J end lost 8 bases, and 13 bases lay between the germline ends. The CDR3 loop spans 14 amino acids. Per the germline V gene, CDR1 is MNHEY and CDR2 is SVGAGI. CDR3 sequence: CASSYSLVTAGYTF. As DNA, the CDR3 is TGTGCCAGCAGTTACTCGCTTGTTACTGCCGGCTACACCTTC.

This clone turned up a few times. CDR3: CASSPGGQGVNYGYTF. CDR3 bases: TGCGCCAGCAGTCCAGGTGGCCAGGGGGTTAACTATGGCTACACCTTC. This chain links TRBV23-1 with TRBJ1-2; TRBD1 aligns across 7 bases. TRBV23-1 is an ORF, and what it does is uncertain. This CDR3 contains 16 residues. V was pared by 4 bases and J by 1 base, with 9 bases of the junction left unmatched.

V usage is TRBV5-1 and J usage is TRBJ1-4, with 9 bases aligning to TRBD1. Looked up from germline, CDR1 is SGHRS and CDR2 is YFSETQ. Trimming took 0 bases from V and 11 from J; bases not matched to a gene: 5. CDR3 length: 14 residues. CDR3 DNA sequence: TGCGCCAGCAGCTTGGGAACAGGGGGCATCAAACTGTTTTTT. Encoded protein: CASSLGTGGIKLFF.

A few counts support this clone. The chain couples TRBV28 to TRBJ2-7, with unresolved D. The germline V gene has CDR1 MDHEN and CDR2 SYDVKM. V was pared by 0 bases and J by 0 bases, with 6 bases between. The CDR3 has 14 residues. For the CDR3, the DNA is TGTGCCAGCAGTTTATGGGCTAGCTCCTACGAGCAGTACTTC. This sequence encodes CASSLWASSYEQYF. Supplemented by reference TRBV28 and TRBJ2-7, the full variable domain reads DVKVTQSSRYLVKRTGEKVFLECVQDMDHENMFWYRQDPGLGLRLIYFSYDVKMKEKGDIPEGYSVSREKKERFSLILESASTNQTSMYLCASSLWASSYEQYFGPGTRLTVT.

The chain couples TRBV19 to TRBJ1-1, with 8 bases aligning to TRBD1. V lost 5 bases to trimming and J lost 4 bases; unmatched junction nucleotides: 6. Germline assignment: CDR1 LNHDA and CDR2 SQIVND (reference sequence). This CDR3 has 14 amino acids. CDR3 sequence: CASSLTGETTEAFF. The CDR3, as DNA: TGTGCCAGTAGTCTGACAGGGGAGACCACTGAAGCTTTCTTT.

The chain combines TRBV5-1 with TRBJ1-2; 7 positions agree with TRBD1. CDR1 SGHRS and CDR2 YFSETQ come from the germline V gene. After removal of 6 bases from V and 10 bases from J, the junction contained 12 bases not matched to a gene. The CDR3 runs to 13 residues. The DNA of the CDR3 is TGCGCCAGCACGGAGGGAAGGGGGCGATTCTACACCTTC. This sequence encodes CASTEGRGRFYTF.

This chain joins TRBV5-6 and TRBJ1-4, with D unresolved. The V gene's germline CDR1 is SGHDT and CDR2 YYEEEE. This CDR3 is 17 amino acids long. V was shortened by 2 bases and J by 8 bases, with 22 bases between the two germline ends. CDR3 nucleotide sequence: TGTGCCAGCAGCTTCCGGACGTTCCACGGGCGGGAGGAAAAACTGTTTTTT. It yields the protein CASSFRTFHGREEKLFF.

The rearrangement links TRBV6-5 to TRBJ2-5; D is uncertain. V dropped 8 bases and J dropped 3 bases, with 10 bases sitting between them. This CDR3 region has 12 residues. The germline V gene encodes CDR1 MNHEY and CDR2 SVGAGI. For the CDR3, the DNA is TGTGCCAGCCGCCACCGGGAAGAGACCCAGTACTTC. It yields the protein CASRHREETQYF.

This clone was seen a few times. The V gene is TRBV29-1, the J gene TRBJ1-1, with 7 bases matching TRBD1. V was clipped by 7 bases and J by 10 bases; unmatched bases: 9. CDR1 is SQVTM and CDR2 is ANQGSEA in the germline V gene. CDR3 length equals 11 residues. The CDR3 region is CSAGQVLGAFF. CDR3 in DNA: TGCAGCGCCGGACAGGTTCTGGGAGCTTTCTTT.

V and J are TRBV2 and TRBJ1-1, with D maybe TRBD1 (5 bases). Between the trimmed V and J ends, which lost 4 bases and 4 bases, there was a span of 13 bases. CDR3 length: 14 amino acids. CDR1 and CDR2 (germline): SNHLY, FYNNEI. CDR3 in amino acids: CASSGLIGATEAFF. The CDR3 DNA follows: TGTGCCAGCAGTGGTCTGATAGGGGCCACTGAAGCTTTCTTT.

The rearrangement joins TRBV28 to TRBJ2-7, with D possibly TRBD2 on 5 matching bases. Germline V lookup: CDR1 MDHEN, CDR2 SYDVKM. The CDR3 is made up of 16 amino acids. V was clipped by 3 bases and J by 0 bases, with 15 bases between them. The CDR3 protein is CASSLRGLALSYEQYF. CDR3 nucleotides: TGTGCCAGCAGTTTGCGAGGACTCGCACTCTCCTACGAGCAGTACTTC.

The chain combines TRBV19 with TRBJ2-7; 7 bases are a match to TRBD1. Germline V gene data show CDR1 as LNHDA and CDR2 as SQIVND (reference sequence). Trimming removed 5 bases from V and 3 bases from J; junction bases left unmatched: 10. The CDR3 is made up of 15 amino acids. The chain's CDR3 is CASSLQRQGDYEQYF. The CDR3, as DNA: TGTGCCAGTAGTCTTCAACGCCAGGGGGACTACGAGCAGTACTTC.

The gene calls are TRBV4-2 and TRBJ2-5; D gene uncertain. The CDR3 has 12 residues. The germline CDR1 and CDR2 sequences are LGHNA and YNFKEQ. V lost 4 bases, J lost 3 bases, and 6 bases lay in between. The CDR3 is CASSRNKETQYF. The CDR3 region has the DNA TGTGCCAGCAGCCGCAACAAAGAGACCCAGTACTTC.